Reported below is one TCR beta chain. The sample belongs to a study of technical replicates of blood from a handful of donors. Libraries were prepared by immunoSEQ multiplex PCR; TCRdb keeps only in-frame clonotypes and omits some of them. The top ten clones hold under 0.5% of a sample with about 80,000 clones, roughly nine tenths of them seen once. This CDR3 region has 15 residues. Germline V lookup: CDR1 MNHEY, CDR2 SVGAGI. The ends lost 0 bases at V and 4 bases at J; junction bases unmatched: 6. The chain carries TRBV6-5 and TRBJ2-7, with 7 bases aligning to TRBD2. Sequenced sample: T cells isolated from PBMCs. This sequence originates from a human donor in good health. The CDR3 reads CASSYSGEGTYEQYF. For the CDR3, the DNA is TGTGCCAGCAGTTACTCGGGGGAGGGGACTTACGAGCAGTACTTC.